These T cell receptor beta chains were read from a single sample in a study of CD8 T cells in Susac syndrome. TCRdb passed the immunoSEQ multiplex PCR reads through MiXCR, listing each CDR3 protein once. The sample includes more than 200,000 distinct CDR3 sequences, around 93% of them seen just once. The sequencing input was CD4+ T cells from PBMCs. These receptors originate from a human donor with multiple sclerosis. The CDR3 runs from the conserved cysteine through the conserved F or W. A D gene is named only where the DNA matches it firmly. For some rows the clone size is stated as once, few or many, or as a class when expanded; others skip it.

DNA: TGTGCCATCCGGTCGAGGGGCAATGAGCAGTTCTTC; CDR3: CAIRSRGNEQFF; D: -; size: -; V: TRBV10-3; J: TRBJ2-1
DNA: TGCGCCAGCAGTGATTCCTACAGGGACGAGCAGTACTTC; CDR3: CASSDSYRDEQYF; D: -; size: -; V: TRBV10-1; J: TRBJ2-7
DNA: TGCGCCAGCAGCGAAAATACGGGACAGGGACAAGGTACGCAGTATTTT; CDR3: CASSENTGQGQGTQYF; D: TRBD1; size: few; V: TRBV5-1; J: TRBJ2-3
DNA: TGTGCCTGGAGTAGGGGCAACAATCAGCCCCAGCATTTT; CDR3: CAWSRGNNQPQHF; D: -; size: -; V: TRBV30; J: TRBJ1-5
DNA: TGTGCCTGGGGGACAGGGGGCGCGGAGACCCAGTACTTC; CDR3: CAWGTGGAETQYF; D: TRBD1; size: -; V: TRBV30; J: TRBJ2-5
DNA: TGTGCCAGCAGTCCAGCAGGGACCGGGGAGCTGTTTTTT; CDR3: CASSPAGTGELFF; D: -; size: -; V: TRBV6-5; J: TRBJ2-2
DNA: TGTGCCAGCAGCCAAGATCAGTCAGGGGGTAACACTGAAGCTTTCTTT; CDR3: CASSQDQSGGNTEAFF; D: TRBD1; size: -; V: TRBV3-1; J: TRBJ1-1
DNA: TGTGCCAGCAGCTCGGCTAGTGCGCCGAACACCGGGGAGCTGTTTTTT; CDR3: CASSSASAPNTGELFF; D: -; size: -; V: TRBV4-2; J: TRBJ2-2
DNA: TGTGCCAGCAGTTTGGCAGGTTCTAGCACAGATACGCAGTATTTT; CDR3: CASSLAGSSTDTQYF; D: -; size: few; V: TRBV12-3/TRBV12-4; J: TRBJ2-3
DNA: TGTGCCAGCAGTCCACGGCCGAATGGGGATACGCAGTATTTT; CDR3: CASSPRPNGDTQYF; D: -; size: -; V: TRBV7-9; J: TRBJ2-3
DNA: TGCGCCAGCAGCCAAGATTGGAGGAGGGGAAATGAAAAACTGTTTTTT; CDR3: CASSQDWRRGNEKLFF; D: -; size: -; V: TRBV4-1; J: TRBJ1-4
DNA: TGTGCCAGCAGCCAAGCCGCTAGTGGCGCGGGCTACACCTTC; CDR3: CASSQAASGAGYTF; D: -; size: -; V: TRBV14; J: TRBJ1-2
DNA: TGTGCCAGCAGAGATCTTCGTGGAGGCACCGGGGAGCTGTTTTTT; CDR3: CASRDLRGGTGELFF; D: -; size: -; V: TRBV6-6; J: TRBJ2-2
DNA: TGTGCCAGCAGTGAAGGGACAGCGTCAAATCAGCCCCAGCATTTT; CDR3: CASSEGTASNQPQHF; D: -; size: -; V: TRBV2; J: TRBJ1-5
DNA: TGTGCCAGCAGCCAACGGACCACCTACAATGAGCAGTTCTTC; CDR3: CASSQRTTYNEQFF; D: -; size: -; V: TRBV11-2; J: TRBJ2-1
DNA: TGTGCTAGTGGTTTGGGGACAGGGCACGGAGGCAATCAGCCCCAGCATTTT; CDR3: CASGLGTGHGGNQPQHF; D: TRBD1; size: -; V: TRBV12-5; J: TRBJ1-5
DNA: TGTGCCAGCAGCCAATTAGGGGGGGGCCTGAACGAGCAGTACTTC; CDR3: CASSQLGGGLNEQYF; D: -; size: -; V: TRBV4-2; J: TRBJ2-7
DNA: TGCAGCGTTGAAAGGACGGAGTCTGGCTACACCTTC; CDR3: CSVERTESGYTF; D: -; size: -; V: TRBV29-1; J: TRBJ1-2
DNA: TGTGCCAGCAGTTCCTTAGGGTTGATTGAGCAGTTCTTC; CDR3: CASSSLGLIEQFF; D: -; size: -; V: TRBV7-2; J: TRBJ2-1
DNA: TGTGCCATCAGTGAGTCGGGACAGATGGGAAACATTCAGTACTTC; CDR3: CAISESGQMGNIQYF; D: TRBD1; size: -; V: TRBV10-3; J: TRBJ2-4
DNA: TGTGCTAGTGGTTTGGGCGACAGGGGCGAAGCTTTCTTT; CDR3: CASGLGDRGEAFF; D: TRBD1; size: -; V: TRBV12-5; J: TRBJ1-1
DNA: TGTGCCAGCAGTAGACAAGCTATGAACACTGAAGCTTTCTTT; CDR3: CASSRQAMNTEAFF; D: -; size: -; V: TRBV12-3/TRBV12-4; J: TRBJ1-1
DNA: TGTGCCACCAGTGACGTACTAGGCTCCTACAATGAGCAGTTCTTC; CDR3: CATSDVLGSYNEQFF; D: -; size: -; V: TRBV24-1; J: TRBJ2-1
DNA: TGTGCCAGCAGCGACTCTTTTAATGAGCAGTTCTTC; CDR3: CASSDSFNEQFF; D: -; size: -; V: TRBV6-1; J: TRBJ2-1
DNA: TGCGCCAGCAGCCAAGTGATAGAGCGGGGGCGGCGTGAGACCCAGTACTTC; CDR3: CASSQVIERGRRETQYF; D: TRBD2; size: -; V: TRBV4-1; J: TRBJ2-5
DNA: TGCAGCGCCAGAGGACGACAGGGGATGGACTATGGCTACACCTTC; CDR3: CSARGRQGMDYGYTF; D: TRBD1; size: once; V: TRBV29-1; J: TRBJ1-2
DNA: TGTGCCAGCAGGGACTTCACAGATACGCAGTATTTT; CDR3: CASRDFTDTQYF; D: -; size: -; V: TRBV6-5; J: TRBJ2-3